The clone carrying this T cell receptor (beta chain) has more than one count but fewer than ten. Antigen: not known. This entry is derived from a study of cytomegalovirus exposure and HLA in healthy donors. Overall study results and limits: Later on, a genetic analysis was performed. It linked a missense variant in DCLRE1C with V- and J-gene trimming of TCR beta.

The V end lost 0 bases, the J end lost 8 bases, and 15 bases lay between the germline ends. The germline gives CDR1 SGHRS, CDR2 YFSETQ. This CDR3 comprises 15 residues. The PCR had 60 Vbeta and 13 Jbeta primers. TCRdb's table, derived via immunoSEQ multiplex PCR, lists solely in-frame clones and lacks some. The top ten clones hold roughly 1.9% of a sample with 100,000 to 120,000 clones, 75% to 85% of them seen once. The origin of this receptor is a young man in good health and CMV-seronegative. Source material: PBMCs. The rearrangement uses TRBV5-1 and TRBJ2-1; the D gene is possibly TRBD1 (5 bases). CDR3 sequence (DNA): TGCGCCAGCAGCTTGGCGGCAGGGTATCGGGATGAGCAGTTCTTC. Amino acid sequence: CASSLAAGYRDEQFF.